This T cell receptor beta chain was documented in a study of shared clonotypes between healthy human individuals. This clone came up a few times. The antigen is undetermined. Clones were read by immunoSEQ multiplex PCR, and TCRdb kept only the in-frame ones, dropping some. The sample shows about 490,000 clones, 60% to 85% of them seen only once. General study results and limits: Read depth was anticipated to influence clonotype sharing among donors.

Germline values: CDR1 KGHSH, CDR2 LQKENI. Trimming took 3 bases from V and 3 from J; bases not matched to a gene: 4. The CDR3 is made up of 15 amino acids. This clonotype was sampled from a woman aged 40 to 55 in good health. Some clones in this sample may be carry-over from other donors' samples. This rearrangement joins TRBV18 to TRBJ1-1; 10 nucleotides line up with TRBD1. The material sequenced was PBMCs. The CDR3 DNA sequence: TGTGCCAGCTCACCGGGACAGGGGCAGCACACTGAAGCTTTCTTT. This encodes CASSPGQGQHTEAFF.